This T cell receptor (beta chain) was identified during a study of cytomegalovirus exposure and HLA in healthy donors. This CDR3 comprises 15 residues. V was pared by 2 bases and J by 4 bases, with 13 bases between. Germline assignment: CDR1 SGHNT and CDR2 YYREEE (reference sequence). Profiling relied on immunoSEQ multiplex PCR, and the TCRdb table lists in-frame clones only, not all of them. Of about 150,000 clones listed, about 82% are singletons. What was sequenced was PBMCs. The chain is built from TRBV5-4 and TRBJ1-3; D perhaps matches TRBD1 (5 bases). The TCR originated in a human donor in good health. The CDR3 protein is CASSFTPGLGNTIYF. The DNA of the CDR3 is TGTGCCAGCAGCTTTACTCCAGGGTTAGGAAACACCATATATTTT.